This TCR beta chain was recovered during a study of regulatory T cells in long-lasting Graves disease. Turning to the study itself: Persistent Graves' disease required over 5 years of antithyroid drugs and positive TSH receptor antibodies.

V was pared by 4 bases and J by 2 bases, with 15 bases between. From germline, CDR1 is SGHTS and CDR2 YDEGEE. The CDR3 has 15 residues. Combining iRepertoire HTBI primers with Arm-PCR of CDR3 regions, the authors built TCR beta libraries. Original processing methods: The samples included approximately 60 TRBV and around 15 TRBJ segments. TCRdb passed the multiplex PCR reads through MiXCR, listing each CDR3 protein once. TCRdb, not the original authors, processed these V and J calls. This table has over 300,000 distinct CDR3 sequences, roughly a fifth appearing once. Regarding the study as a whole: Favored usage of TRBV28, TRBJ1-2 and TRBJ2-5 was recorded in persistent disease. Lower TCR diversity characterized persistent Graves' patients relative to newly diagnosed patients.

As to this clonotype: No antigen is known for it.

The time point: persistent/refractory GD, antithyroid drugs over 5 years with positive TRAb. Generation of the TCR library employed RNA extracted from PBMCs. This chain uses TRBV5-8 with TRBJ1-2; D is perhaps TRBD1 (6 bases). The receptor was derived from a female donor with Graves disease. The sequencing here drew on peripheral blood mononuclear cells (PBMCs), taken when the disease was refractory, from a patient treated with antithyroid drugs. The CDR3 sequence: CASSDGTGWNYGYTF. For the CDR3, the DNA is TGTGCCAGCAGCGATGGTACAGGGTGGAACTATGGCTACACCTTC. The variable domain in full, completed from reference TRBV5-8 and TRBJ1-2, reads EAGVTQSPTHLIKTRGQQATLRCSPISGHTSVYWYQQALGLGLQFLLWYDEGEERNRGNFPPRFSGRQFPNYSSELNVNALELEDSALYLCASSDGTGWNYGYTFGSGTRLTVV.